This entry is about one TCR beta chain. The method was immunoSEQ multiplex PCR; TCRdb's version includes in-frame clones alone and lacks a portion of them. This sample has more than 100,000 clones, with just over 90% found just once. These data are taken from a study of OX40 agonist ivuxolimab in advanced cancers. The germline CDR1 and CDR2 sequences are LGHNT and FRNRAP. The CDR3 contains 15 residues. V was cut by 4 bases and J by 9 bases, with 19 bases left in between. The rearrangement links TRBV12-5 to TRBJ2-1, with TRBD2 as a possible D gene (5 bases). This clonotype was obtained from an adult with an advanced solid tumor such as melanoma, head and neck, liver or kidney cancer. The source material was CD4+ or CD8+ T cells sorted from blood, sampled in a trial of the OX40 agonist ivuxolimab. In DNA, the CDR3 is TGTGCTAGTGGTTCGGACGGGAAAGCCCTCGGTGAGCAGTTCTTC. Its translation is CASGSDGKALGEQFF.